Described below is a single T cell receptor (beta chain) sequence and its context. These data are taken from a study of identical twins. This CDR3 comprises 14 residues. The J segment lost 7 bases and the V segment lost 5 bases, leaving 7 bases of the junction unmatched. Germline V gives CDR1 DFQATT, CDR2 SNEGSKA (reference sequence). TCRdb itself ran the 5' RACE reads through MiXCR, one entry per CDR3 protein. The sample holds fewer than 900,000 distinct CDR3 sequences, around a sixth seen once. These data were also reused for a study on T cells expressing NK-cell markers.

This chain uses TRBV20-1 with TRBJ2-1; 11 bases line up with TRBD1. The sequence was obtained from a woman aged 18 to 35 in good health. The source material was PBMCs. This chain's CDR3 is CSAGRDRGGNEQFF. As DNA, the CDR3 is TGCAGTGCTGGCCGGGACAGGGGGGGTAATGAGCAGTTCTTC.